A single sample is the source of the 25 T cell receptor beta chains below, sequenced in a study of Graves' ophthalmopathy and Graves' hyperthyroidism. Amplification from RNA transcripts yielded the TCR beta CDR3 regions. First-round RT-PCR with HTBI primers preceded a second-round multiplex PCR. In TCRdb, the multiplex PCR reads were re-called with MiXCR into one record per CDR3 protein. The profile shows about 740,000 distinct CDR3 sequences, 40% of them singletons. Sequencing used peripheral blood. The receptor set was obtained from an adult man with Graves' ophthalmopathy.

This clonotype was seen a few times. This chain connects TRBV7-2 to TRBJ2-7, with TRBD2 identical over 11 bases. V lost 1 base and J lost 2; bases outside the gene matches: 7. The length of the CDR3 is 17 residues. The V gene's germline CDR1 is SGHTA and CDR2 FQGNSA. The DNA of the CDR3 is TGTGCCAGCAGCTTAGGGACTAGCGGGCTGGCAGCCTACGAGCAGTACTTC. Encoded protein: CASSLGTSGLAAYEQYF. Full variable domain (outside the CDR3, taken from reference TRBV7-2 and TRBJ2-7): GAGVSQSPSNKVTEKGKDVELRCDPISGHTALYWYRQSLGQGLEFLIYFQGNSAPDKSGLPSDRFSAERTGGSVSTLTIQRTQQEDSAVYLCASSLGTSGLAAYEQYFGPGTRLTVT.

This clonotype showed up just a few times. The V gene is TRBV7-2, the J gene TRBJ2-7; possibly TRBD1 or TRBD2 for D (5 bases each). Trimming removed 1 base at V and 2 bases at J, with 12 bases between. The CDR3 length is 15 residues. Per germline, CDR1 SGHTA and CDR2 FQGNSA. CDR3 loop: CASSLEGTVTYEQYF. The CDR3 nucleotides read TGTGCCAGCAGCTTAGAAGGGACGGTGACCTACGAGCAGTACTTC.

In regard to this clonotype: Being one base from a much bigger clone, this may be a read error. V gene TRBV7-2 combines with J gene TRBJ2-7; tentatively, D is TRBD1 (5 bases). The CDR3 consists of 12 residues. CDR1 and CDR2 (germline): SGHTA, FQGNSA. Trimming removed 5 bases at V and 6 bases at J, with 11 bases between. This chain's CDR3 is CASSVGQCEQYF. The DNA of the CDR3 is TGTGCCAGCAGCGTCGGACAATGCGAGCAGTACTTC.

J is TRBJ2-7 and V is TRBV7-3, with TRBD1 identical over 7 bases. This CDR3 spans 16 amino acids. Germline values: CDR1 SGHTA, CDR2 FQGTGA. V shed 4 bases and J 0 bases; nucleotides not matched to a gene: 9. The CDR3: CASSSTGTANSYEQYF. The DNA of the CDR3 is TGTGCCAGCAGCTCCACCGGGACAGCCAACTCCTACGAGCAGTACTTC.

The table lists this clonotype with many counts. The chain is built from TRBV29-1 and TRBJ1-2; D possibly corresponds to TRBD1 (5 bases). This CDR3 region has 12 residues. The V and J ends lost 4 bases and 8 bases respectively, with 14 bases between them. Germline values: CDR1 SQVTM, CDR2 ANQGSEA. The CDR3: CSVASQGLGYTF. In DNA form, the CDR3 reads TGCAGCGTTGCCTCTCAGGGATTAGGCTACACCTTC.

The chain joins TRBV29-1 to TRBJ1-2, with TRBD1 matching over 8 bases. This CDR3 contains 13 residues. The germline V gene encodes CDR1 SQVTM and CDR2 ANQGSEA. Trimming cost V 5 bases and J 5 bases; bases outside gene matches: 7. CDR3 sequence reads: CSVQTGDPYGYTF. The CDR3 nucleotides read TGCAGCGTTCAGACAGGGGACCCATATGGCTACACCTTC.

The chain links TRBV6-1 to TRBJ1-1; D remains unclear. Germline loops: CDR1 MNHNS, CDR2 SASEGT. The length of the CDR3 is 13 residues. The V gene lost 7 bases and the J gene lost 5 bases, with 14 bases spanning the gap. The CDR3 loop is CASTNMRDTEAFF. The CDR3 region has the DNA TGTGCCAGCACCAACATGCGAGATACTGAAGCTTTCTTT.

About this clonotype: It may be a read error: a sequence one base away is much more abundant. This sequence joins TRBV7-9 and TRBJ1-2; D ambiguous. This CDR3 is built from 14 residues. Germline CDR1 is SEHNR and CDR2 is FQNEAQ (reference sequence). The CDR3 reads CANSLETAIYGYTF. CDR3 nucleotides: TGTGCCAACAGCTTAGAAACAGCGATCTATGGCTACACCTTC.

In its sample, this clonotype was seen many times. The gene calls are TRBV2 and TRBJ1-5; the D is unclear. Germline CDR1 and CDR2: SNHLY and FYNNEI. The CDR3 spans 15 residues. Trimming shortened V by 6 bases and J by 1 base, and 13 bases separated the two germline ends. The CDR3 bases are TGTGCCAGCAGCGCAGGCAGTCGGAGCAATCAGCCCCAGCATTTT. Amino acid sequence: CASSAGSRSNQPQHF.

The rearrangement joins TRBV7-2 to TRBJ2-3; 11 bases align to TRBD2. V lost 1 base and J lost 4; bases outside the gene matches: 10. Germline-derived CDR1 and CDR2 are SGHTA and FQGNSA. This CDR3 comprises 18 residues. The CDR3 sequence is CASSLVGLAAPGPDTQYF. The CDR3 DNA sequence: TGTGCCAGCAGCTTAGTGGGACTAGCGGCCCCGGGGCCAGATACGCAGTATTTT. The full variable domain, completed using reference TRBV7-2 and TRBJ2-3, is GAGVSQSPSNKVTEKGKDVELRCDPISGHTALYWYRQSLGQGLEFLIYFQGNSAPDKSGLPSDRFSAERTGGSVSTLTIQRTQQEDSAVYLCASSLVGLAAPGPDTQYFGPGTRLTVL.

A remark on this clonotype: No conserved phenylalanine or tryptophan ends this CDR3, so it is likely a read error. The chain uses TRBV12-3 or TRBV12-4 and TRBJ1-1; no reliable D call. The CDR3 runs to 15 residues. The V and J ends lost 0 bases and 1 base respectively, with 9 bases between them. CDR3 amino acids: CASSLAPLRNTEAFL. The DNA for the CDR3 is TGTGCCAGCAGTTTAGCGCCTCTCAGGAACACTGAAGCTTTCCTT.

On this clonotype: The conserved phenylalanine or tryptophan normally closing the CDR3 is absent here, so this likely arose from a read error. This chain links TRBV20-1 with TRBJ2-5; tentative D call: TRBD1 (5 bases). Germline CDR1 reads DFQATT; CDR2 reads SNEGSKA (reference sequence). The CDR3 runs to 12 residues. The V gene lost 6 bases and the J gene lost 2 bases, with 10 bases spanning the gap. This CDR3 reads CSAARDQETQYV. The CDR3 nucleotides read TGCAGTGCAGCCAGGGATCAAGAGACCCAGTACGTC.

The CDR3 loop reads CASSVASGANTGELFF. The DNA of the CDR3 is TGTGCCAGCAGCGTAGCTTCAGGGGCGAACACCGGGGAGCTGTTTTTT. V gene TRBV9 combines with J gene TRBJ2-2, with a possible D match to TRBD1 (6 bases). Germline CDR1 SGDLS, CDR2 YYNGEE. Trimming stripped 0 bases from V and 0 bases from J, with 9 bases between. This CDR3 contains 16 residues.

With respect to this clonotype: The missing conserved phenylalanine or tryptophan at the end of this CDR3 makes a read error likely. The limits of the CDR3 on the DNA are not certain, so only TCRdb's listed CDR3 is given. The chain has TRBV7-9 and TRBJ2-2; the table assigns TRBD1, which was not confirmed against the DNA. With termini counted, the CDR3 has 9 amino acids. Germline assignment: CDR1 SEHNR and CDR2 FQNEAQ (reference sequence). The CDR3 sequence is CASSAPGGT.

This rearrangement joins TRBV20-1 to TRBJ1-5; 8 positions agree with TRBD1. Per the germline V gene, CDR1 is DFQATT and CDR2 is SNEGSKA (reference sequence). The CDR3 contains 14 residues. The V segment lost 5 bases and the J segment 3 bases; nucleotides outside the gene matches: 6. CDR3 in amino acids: CSARRTGINQPQHF. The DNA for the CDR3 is TGCAGTGCTCGGAGGACAGGGATCAATCAGCCCCAGCATTTT.

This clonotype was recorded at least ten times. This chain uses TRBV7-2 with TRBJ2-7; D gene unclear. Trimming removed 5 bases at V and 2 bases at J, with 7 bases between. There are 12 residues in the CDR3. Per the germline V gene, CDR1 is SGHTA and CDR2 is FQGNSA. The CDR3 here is CASSGSAYEQYF. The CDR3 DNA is TGTGCCAGCAGCGGCTCAGCCTACGAGCAGTACTTC.

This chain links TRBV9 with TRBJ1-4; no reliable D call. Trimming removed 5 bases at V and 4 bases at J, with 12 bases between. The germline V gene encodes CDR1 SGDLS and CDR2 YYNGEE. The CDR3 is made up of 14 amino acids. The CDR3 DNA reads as TGTGCCAGCAGTGCGGGCCAGTTTAATGAAAAACTGTTTTTT. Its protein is CASSAGQFNEKLFF. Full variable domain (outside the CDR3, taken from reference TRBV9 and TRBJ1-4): DSGVTQTPKHLITATGQRVTLRCSPRSGDLSVYWYQQSLDQGLQFLIQYYNGEERAKGNILERFSAQQFPDLHSELNLSSLELGDSALYFCASSAGQFNEKLFFGSGTQLSVL.

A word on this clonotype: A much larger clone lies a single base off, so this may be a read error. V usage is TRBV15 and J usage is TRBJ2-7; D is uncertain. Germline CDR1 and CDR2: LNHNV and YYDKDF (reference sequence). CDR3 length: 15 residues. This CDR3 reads CVTSRDRVSSYEQYF. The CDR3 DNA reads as TGTGTCACCAGCAGAGATCGGGTCAGCTCCTACGAGCAGTACTTC.

The CDR3 loop reads CAITSAGELFF. As DNA, the CDR3 is TGTGCCATCACGTCCGCCGGGGAGCTGTTTTTT. This sequence joins TRBV10-3 and TRBJ2-2; D gene ambiguous. Germline V lookup: CDR1 ENHRY, CDR2 SYGVKD. CDR3 length: 11 residues. V was cut by 7 bases and J by 6 bases, with 6 bases left in between.

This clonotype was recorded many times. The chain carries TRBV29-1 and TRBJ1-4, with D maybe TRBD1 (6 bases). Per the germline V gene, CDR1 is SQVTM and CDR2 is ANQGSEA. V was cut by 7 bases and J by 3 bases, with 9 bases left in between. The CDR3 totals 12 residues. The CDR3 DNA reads TGCAGCGCTGGGGGGCCTAATGAAAAACTGTTTTTT. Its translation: CSAGGPNEKLFF.

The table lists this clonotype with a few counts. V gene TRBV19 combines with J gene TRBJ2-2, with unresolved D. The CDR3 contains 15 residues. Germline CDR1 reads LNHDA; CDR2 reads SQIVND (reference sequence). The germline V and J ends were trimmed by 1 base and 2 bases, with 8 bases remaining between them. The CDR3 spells CASSIAFQNTGELFF. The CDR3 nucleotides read TGTGCCAGTAGTATAGCATTCCAAAACACCGGGGAGCTGTTTTTT.

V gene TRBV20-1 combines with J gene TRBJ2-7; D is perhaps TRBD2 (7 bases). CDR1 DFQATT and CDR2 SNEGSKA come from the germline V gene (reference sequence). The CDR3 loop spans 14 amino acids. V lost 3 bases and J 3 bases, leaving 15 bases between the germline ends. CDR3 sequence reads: CSASLGGANYEQYF. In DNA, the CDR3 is TGCAGTGCTAGTCTTGGGGGGGCGAACTACGAGCAGTACTTC.

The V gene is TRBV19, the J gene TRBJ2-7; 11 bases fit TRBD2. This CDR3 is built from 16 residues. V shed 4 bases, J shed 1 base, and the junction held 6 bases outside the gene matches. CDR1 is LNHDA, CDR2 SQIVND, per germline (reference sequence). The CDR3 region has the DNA TGTGCCAGTAGTAGGATTCTAGCGGGAGGTTCCTACGAGCAGTACTTC. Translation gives CASSRILAGGSYEQYF.

CDR3 sequence: CASSSSPSAYEQYF. DNA for the CDR3: TGTGCCAGCAGCTCCTCGCCCTCCGCCTACGAGCAGTACTTC. This chain joins TRBV7-9 and TRBJ2-7; D gene unclear. Trimming removed 4 bases at V and 2 bases at J, with 12 bases between. Germline values: CDR1 SEHNR, CDR2 FQNEAQ (reference sequence). The CDR3 consists of 14 residues.

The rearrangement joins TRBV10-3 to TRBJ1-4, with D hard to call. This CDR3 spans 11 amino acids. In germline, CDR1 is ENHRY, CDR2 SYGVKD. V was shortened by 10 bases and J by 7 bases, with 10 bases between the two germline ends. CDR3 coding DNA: TGTGCCAGCGGTAGTGCTGAAAAACTGTTTTTT. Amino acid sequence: CASGSAEKLFF.